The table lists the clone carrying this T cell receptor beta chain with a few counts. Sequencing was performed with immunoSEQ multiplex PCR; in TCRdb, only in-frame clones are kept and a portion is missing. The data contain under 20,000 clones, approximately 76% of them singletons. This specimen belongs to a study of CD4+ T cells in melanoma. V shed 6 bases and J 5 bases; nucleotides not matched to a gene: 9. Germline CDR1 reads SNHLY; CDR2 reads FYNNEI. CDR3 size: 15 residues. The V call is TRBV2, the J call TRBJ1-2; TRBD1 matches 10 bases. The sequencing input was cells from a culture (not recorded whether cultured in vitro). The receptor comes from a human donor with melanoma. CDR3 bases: TGTGCCAGCAGAGGAGCCGGGACAGGGGTTTATGGCTACACCTTC. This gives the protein CASRGAGTGVYGYTF.